A single sample gave rise to the 9 T cell receptor beta chains below, sequenced in a study of OX40 agonist ivuxolimab in advanced cancers. Repertoires were generated with immunoSEQ multiplex PCR, while TCRdb's copy carries only in-frame clones and drops some. The table includes tens of thousands of clones, approximately 86% detected once. Sequenced material: CD4+ or CD8+ T cells sorted from blood, taken in a trial of the OX40 agonist ivuxolimab. These receptors were collected from an adult with an advanced solid tumor such as melanoma, head and neck, liver or kidney cancer.

The gene calls are TRBV19 and TRBJ1-1; D might be TRBD1 (6 bases). V was trimmed by 3 bases and J by 0 bases, leaving 14 bases between them. The CDR3 is 16 residues long. Germline V CDR1 and CDR2: LNHDA, SQIVND (reference sequence). The CDR3, as DNA: TGTGCCAGTAGTATCGGGGGCAGAGTGGTGAACACTGAAGCTTTCTTT. This translates into CASSIGGRVVNTEAFF.

As to this clone: Other DNA sequences from this sample encode an identical CDR3 as well. The chain carries TRBV5-1 and TRBJ1-3, with D unclear. The CDR3 spans 14 residues. Between the trimmed V and J ends, which lost 0 bases and 1 base, there was a span of 5 bases. Germline assignment: CDR1 SGHRS and CDR2 YFSETQ. The CDR3, as DNA: TGCGCCAGCAGCTTGGTAGGGTCTGGAAACACCATATATTTT. Amino acids: CASSLVGSGNTIYF.

The CDR3 here is CASSPEGILNQPQHF. Written as DNA, the CDR3 is TGTGCCAGCAGCCCAGAAGGGATTTTAAATCAGCCCCAGCATTTT. The gene calls are TRBV9 and TRBJ1-5; D remains unclear. In germline, CDR1 is SGDLS, CDR2 YYNGEE. V lost 4 bases and J lost 4, with 15 bases in between. The CDR3 length is 15 residues.

The V call is TRBV18, the J call TRBJ2-7; D may be TRBD1 (6 bases). CDR3 length equals 15 residues. Germline V gene sequence: CDR1 KGHSH, CDR2 LQKENI. The V and J ends lost 0 bases and 5 bases respectively, with 14 bases between them. The CDR3 region has the DNA TGTGCCAGCTCACCACCGGGGGCGATAAGGGACGAGCAGTACTTC. It encodes CASSPPGAIRDEQYF.

The rearrangement uses TRBV28 and TRBJ1-5, with 8 bases aligning to TRBD1. V shed 5 bases, J shed 5 bases, and the junction held 11 bases outside the gene matches. The germline V gene has CDR1 MDHEN and CDR2 SYDVKM. CDR3 length equals 16 residues. The CDR3 DNA sequence: TGTGCCAGCAGTCCACCGGACAGGGAGTTCGATCAGCCCCAGCATTTT. This gives the protein CASSPPDREFDQPQHF.

V usage is TRBV4-3 and J usage is TRBJ2-1, with TRBD2 matching over 10 bases. Germline-derived CDR1 and CDR2 are LGHNA and YSLEER. CDR3 size: 15 residues. V trimming: 0 bases; J trimming: 10 bases; junction bases outside the gene matches: 6. The CDR3 is CASSQDLAGEVEQFF. The DNA for the CDR3 is TGCGCCAGCAGCCAAGATCTAGCGGGAGAGGTCGAGCAGTTCTTC.

This rearrangement joins TRBV5-6 to TRBJ2-7; D gene uncertain. Trimming shortened V by 2 bases and J by 4 bases, and 7 bases separated the two germline ends. CDR1 is SGHDT and CDR2 is YYEEEE in the germline V gene. CDR3 length equals 12 residues. The CDR3 loop is CASSLAQYEQYF. Here the CDR3 DNA reads TGTGCCAGCAGCTTAGCCCAATACGAGCAGTACTTC.

V is TRBV28 and J is TRBJ1-5, with D unclear. The V gene lost 7 bases and the J gene lost 0 bases, with 4 bases spanning the gap. This CDR3 contains 12 residues. CDR1 and CDR2 from the germline V gene are MDHEN and SYDVKM. CDR3 residues: CASKSSNQPQHF. The CDR3 nucleotides read TGTGCCAGCAAGAGTAGCAATCAGCCCCAGCATTTT.

This clone was seen only once. The chain combines TRBV9 with TRBJ1-4, with 7 bases that match TRBD1. V trimming: 3 bases; J trimming: 8 bases; junction bases outside the gene matches: 7. This CDR3 is built from 14 residues. CDR1 SGDLS and CDR2 YYNGEE come from the germline V gene. The CDR3 loop is CASSATGREEKLFF. CDR3 DNA: TGTGCCAGCAGCGCGACAGGGCGGGAGGAAAAACTGTTTTTT.